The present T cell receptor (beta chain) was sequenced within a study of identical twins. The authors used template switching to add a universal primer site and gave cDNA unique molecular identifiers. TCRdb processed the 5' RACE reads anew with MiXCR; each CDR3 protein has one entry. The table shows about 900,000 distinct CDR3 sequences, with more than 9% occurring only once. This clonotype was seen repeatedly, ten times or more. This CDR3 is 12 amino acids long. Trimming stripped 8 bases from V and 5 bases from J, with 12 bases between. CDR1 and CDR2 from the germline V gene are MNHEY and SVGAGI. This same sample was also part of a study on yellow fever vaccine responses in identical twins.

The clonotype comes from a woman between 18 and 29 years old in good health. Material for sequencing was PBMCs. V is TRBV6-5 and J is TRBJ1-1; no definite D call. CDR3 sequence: CASARESTEAFF. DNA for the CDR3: TGTGCCAGCGCAAGGGAGAGTACTGAAGCTTTCTTT.